The 21 T cell receptor gamma chains presented below share a single source sample, sequenced in a study of Vδ1+ human thymocytes. The template was reverse-transcribed extracted RNA. Pooled V-gene forward primers with one constant-region reverse primer generated the CDR3 amplicons by multiplex PCR. TCRdb re-called the multiplex PCR reads with CATT. The data show about 22,000 gamma-chain clones, with about 13% seen just once and 1.5% to 2% held by the top ten. These receptors lack a known antigen. The study's findings and limits: Thymic TRG and TRD repertoires appeared highly polyclonal, with Gaussian CDR3 length distributions.

The specimen sequenced was Vdelta1+ gamma-delta thymocytes from the thymus. Subset given: FACS-sorted CD3+ TCRalphabeta- TCRVdelta1+ TCRVdelta2- thymocytes. The receptors were gathered from a child under two years old who had congenital heart surgery.

This chain connects TRGV3 to TRGJ1 or TRGJ2. CDR3 size: 13 residues. Per the germline V gene, CDR1 is VTNTFY and CDR2 is YDVSTARD (reference sequence). Trimming removed 0 bases from V and 9 bases from J; junction bases left unmatched: 8. In nucleotides, the CDR3 is TGTGCCACCTGGGACAGGCTATTCGGTAAGAAACTCTTT. Protein product: CATWDRLFGKKLF.

The chain joins TRGV4 to TRGJ1 or TRGJ2. This CDR3 is 18 amino acids long. The junction had 18 bases not matched to a gene; V was cut back by 4 bases and J by 0 bases. Germline V gene sequence: CDR1 EGSTGY, CDR2 YDSYTSSV. The CDR3: CATWDGPDSGGNYYKKLF. The CDR3 DNA reads as TGTGCCACCTGGGACGGGCCGGATTCTGGGGGGAATTATTATAAGAAACTCTTT.

In its sample, this clone was seen a few times. This rearrangement joins TRGV4 to TRGJ1 or TRGJ2. The CDR3 contains 15 residues. With 3 bases clipped from V and 1 base from J, the junction kept 9 bases outside the gene matches. Germline CDR1 reads EGSTGY; CDR2 reads YDSYTSSV. The CDR3 here is CATWDPGVNYYKKLF. The CDR3 region has the DNA TGTGCCACCTGGGATCCGGGGGTTAATTATTATAAGAAACTCTTT.

This clone was picked up a small number of times. The V call is TRGV5, the J call TRGJP2. Trimming cost V 0 bases and J 6 bases; bases outside gene matches: 10. This CDR3 has 16 residues. Per the germline V gene, CDR1 is VINAFY and CDR2 is YDVSNSKD. The CDR3 loop reads CATWDRPGGGDWIKTF. CDR3 nucleotide sequence: TGTGCCACCTGGGACAGGCCCGGAGGGGGTGATTGGATCAAGACGTTT.

This clone occurred a few times. The chain recombines TRGV9 with TRGJ1 or TRGJ2. Germline V CDR1 and CDR2: GITISATS, ISYDGTV (reference sequence). The CDR3 runs to 12 residues. The trim removed 0 bases at V and 8 bases at J, leaving 4 bases unmatched. The CDR3 is CALWEVLDKKLF. The CDR3 nucleotides are TGTGCCTTGTGGGAGGTGTTGGATAAGAAACTCTTT.

This clone was counted between two and nine times. J is TRGJ1 or TRGJ2 and V is TRGV9. Germline V gene sequence: CDR1 GITISATS, CDR2 ISYDGTV (reference sequence). The CDR3 length is 11 residues. The J segment lost 12 bases and the V segment lost 1 base, leaving 6 bases of the junction unmatched. CDR3 nucleotides: TGTGCCTTGTGGGAGGTCGGTAGGAAACTCTTT. This codes for CALWEVGRKLF.

Only a few counts were recorded for this clone. The gene calls are TRGV4 and TRGJ1 or TRGJ2. The germline gives CDR1 EGSTGY, CDR2 YDSYTSSV. The CDR3 runs 13 residues. J lost 3 bases, V lost 6 bases, and 8 bases had no gene match. CDR3 coding DNA: TGTGCCACCTGGACCCGAACTTATTATAAGAAACTCTTT. The encoded protein is CATWTRTYYKKLF.

V is TRGV5 and J is TRGJ1 or TRGJ2. Trimming cost V 3 bases and J 0 bases; bases outside gene matches: 11. The germline V gene encodes CDR1 VINAFY and CDR2 YDVSNSKD. The CDR3 spans 16 residues. The CDR3, as DNA: TGTGCCACCTGGGACGGGCACCCCCGGAATTATTATAAGAAACTCTTT. Its protein product is CATWDGHPRNYYKKLF.

This clone was seen a handful of times. This sample includes further DNA sequences coding for the same CDR3. The rearrangement links TRGV5 to TRGJ1 or TRGJ2. Germline CDR1 is VINAFY and CDR2 is YDVSNSKD. The length of the CDR3 is 12 residues. Trimming at V came to 1 base and at J to 8 bases, leaving 5 bases not matched to a gene. In nucleotides, the CDR3 is TGTGCCACCTGGGACAGACCTAATAAGAAACTCTTT. Translating it yields CATWDRPNKKLF.

With regard to this clone: The junction differs from germline at one of its ends, possibly a read error. This chain links TRGV8 with TRGJ1 or TRGJ2. This CDR3 comprises 14 residues. Germline CDR1 is VENAVY and CDR2 is YDSYNSRV. CDR3 DNA sequence: TGTGCCACCGCAAACGCCCGGAATTATTATAACAAACTCTTT. Its translation is CATANARNYYNKLF.

This clone occurred a few times. The rearrangement joins TRGV3 to TRGJ1 or TRGJ2. V trimming: 6 bases; J trimming: 6 bases; junction bases outside the gene matches: 8. Germline assignment: CDR1 VTNTFY and CDR2 YDVSTARD (reference sequence). The length of the CDR3 is 12 residues. The CDR3 sequence is CATWYRFYKKLF. The DNA for the CDR3 is TGTGCCACCTGGTATCGATTTTATAAGAAACTCTTT.

V usage is TRGV9 and J usage is TRGJ1 or TRGJ2. Germline V gene data show CDR1 as GITISATS and CDR2 as ISYDGTV (reference sequence). The CDR3 extends over 18 amino acids. V trimming: 0 bases; J trimming: 3 bases; junction bases outside the gene matches: 17. CDR3 sequence (DNA): TGTGCCTTGTGGGAGGTGCCCGATCCCTCAGCCATTTATTATAAGAAACTCTTT. Translated, it gives CALWEVPDPSAIYYKKLF.

This clone was detected a few times. The chain joins TRGV3 to TRGJP2. The germline gives CDR1 VTNTFY, CDR2 YDVSTARD (reference sequence). The CDR3 contains 17 residues. V lost 0 bases, J lost 0 bases, and 7 bases stayed unmatched. CDR3 nucleotides: TGTGCCACCTGGGACAGGCGTTGTCATAGTAGTGATTGGATCAAGACGTTT. This codes for CATWDRRCHSSDWIKTF.

The V and J genes are TRGV3 and TRGJ1 or TRGJ2. The CDR3 covers 14 residues. Germline V gene data show CDR1 as VTNTFY and CDR2 as YDVSTARD (reference sequence). V lost 1 base, J lost 8 bases, and 11 bases stayed unmatched. The CDR3: CATWDSPALDKKLF. Written as DNA, the CDR3 is TGTGCCACCTGGGACAGCCCCGCATTGGATAAGAAACTCTTT.

The V gene is TRGV9, the J gene TRGJ1 or TRGJ2. Germline CDR1 reads GITISATS; CDR2 reads ISYDGTV (reference sequence). This CDR3 comprises 13 residues. V lost 4 bases and J lost 3; bases outside the gene matches: 6. The CDR3 reads CALWEPTYYKKLF. DNA of the CDR3: TGTGCCTTGTGGGAACCTACTTATTATAAGAAACTCTTT.

As regards this clone: A read error may produce the germline difference seen at one junction end. This rearrangement joins TRGV8 to TRGJ1 or TRGJ2. The V gene's germline CDR1 is VENAVY and CDR2 YDSYNSRV. The CDR3 loop spans 12 amino acids. The CDR3: CAIWGRYYKKLF. For the CDR3, the DNA is TGTGCCATCTGGGGTCGTTATTATAAGAAACTCTTT.

In regard to this clone: A much larger clone differs from this one at a single base, so this may be a read error. Distinct nucleotide sequences in the sample also encode this CDR3. The chain combines TRGV9 with TRGJP1. CDR1 and CDR2 from the germline V gene are GITISATS and ISYDGTV (reference sequence). CDR3 size: 15 residues. The CDR3 DNA reads as TGTGCCTTGTGGGAGGGTGATACCACTGGTTGGTTCAAGATATTC. Amino acid sequence: CALWEGDTTGWFKIF.

The rearrangement joins TRGV9 to TRGJ1 or TRGJ2. V shed 12 bases and J 6 bases; nucleotides not matched to a gene: 11. Germline V gives CDR1 GITISATS, CDR2 ISYDGTV (reference sequence). The CDR3 is 11 residues long. The CDR3 DNA sequence: TGTGCCCTTCCCAGGGCTTATAAGAAACTCTTT. The encoded protein is CALPRAYKKLF.

This chain links TRGV9 with TRGJ1 or TRGJ2. CDR3 length: 13 amino acids. Germline assignment: CDR1 GITISATS and CDR2 ISYDGTV (reference sequence). J gave up 6 bases and V 0 bases, and 5 bases lay outside the gene matches. The CDR3 is CALWEVTSYKKLF. CDR3 nucleotide sequence: TGTGCCTTGTGGGAGGTGACAAGTTATAAGAAACTCTTT.

This clone has a handful of counts. The V gene is TRGV9, the J gene TRGJ1 or TRGJ2. J lost 0 bases, V lost 0 bases, and 5 bases had no gene match. Germline CDR1 and CDR2: GITISATS and ISYDGTV (reference sequence). This CDR3 contains 15 residues. CDR3 sequence: CALWEVHENYYKKLF. CDR3 nucleotides: TGTGCCTTGTGGGAGGTGCACGAGAATTATTATAAGAAACTCTTT.

This clone has more than one count but fewer than ten. The chain employs TRGV5 and TRGJ1 or TRGJ2. V lost 6 bases to trimming and J lost 3 bases; unmatched junction nucleotides: 8. CDR3 size: 13 residues. The germline V gene has CDR1 VINAFY and CDR2 YDVSNSKD. CDR3 sequence reads: CATWPQLYYKKLF. CDR3 DNA: TGTGCCACCTGGCCTCAGCTTTATTATAAGAAACTCTTT.